The rows below give T cell receptor beta chains drawn from one sample of a study of OX40 agonist ivuxolimab in advanced cancers. Some clones are missing from TCRdb's copy, which holds only in-frame ones; the method was immunoSEQ multiplex PCR. The repertoire holds about 42,000 clones, with around 89% as singletons. The specimen comprised CD4+ or CD8+ T cells sorted from blood, sampled in a trial of the OX40 agonist ivuxolimab. The source of these receptors is an adult with an advanced solid tumor such as melanoma, head and neck, liver or kidney cancer. Both conserved end residues are part of each CDR3. D genes are given only for firm matches. Only some rows state a clone size, as once, few, many or a class for expanded clones.

V: TRBV19; D: -; J: TRBJ1-5; size: -; DNA: TGTGCCAGTAGTATTATGGGGCAGTATAGCAATCAGCCCCAGCATTTT; CDR3: CASSIMGQYSNQPQHF
V: TRBV11-2; D: TRBD1; J: TRBJ2-5; size: -; DNA: TGTGCCAGCAGCCTTGCCGGGACAGGGGAAGAGACCCAGTACTTC; CDR3: CASSLAGTGEETQYF
V: TRBV5-6; D: -; J: TRBJ1-1; size: few; DNA: TGTGCCAGCAGCTTGGCCGGGATTTCTGAAGCTTTCTTT; CDR3: CASSLAGISEAFF
V: TRBV18; D: TRBD2; J: TRBJ2-5; size: -; DNA: TGTGCCAGCTCCCGAGCGGGAGGGAATAAAGAGACCCAGTACTTC; CDR3: CASSRAGGNKETQYF
V: TRBV27; D: TRBD2; J: TRBJ2-1; size: -; DNA: TGTGCCAGCAGTTATCGGGAGGGAAACCCACCCAATGAGCAGTTCTTC; CDR3: CASSYREGNPPNEQFF
V: TRBV27; D: -; J: TRBJ2-1; size: -; DNA: TGTGCCAGCAGTCATTGGGAACAGGGTTATGAGCAGTTCTTC; CDR3: CASSHWEQGYEQFF
V: TRBV29-1; D: -; J: TRBJ1-4; size: few; DNA: TGCAGCGTTGAAGATCCCCGGAGGCGGCTGTTTTTT; CDR3: CSVEDPRRRLFF
V: TRBV27; D: -; J: TRBJ2-7; size: -; DNA: TGTGCCACCAGGGGGCGGGAGACCCACGAGCAGTACTTC; CDR3: CATRGRETHEQYF
V: TRBV28; D: -; J: TRBJ2-2; size: -; DNA: TGTGCCAGCAGTTTCCGACTAGGTACGAACACCGGGGAGCTGTTTTTT; CDR3: CASSFRLGTNTGELFF
V: TRBV16; D: TRBD1; J: TRBJ1-6; size: -; DNA: TGTGCCAGCAGCCAACACCCCCCAGGGCAGGGGGTTGCACCCCTCCACTTT; CDR3: CASSQHPPGQGVAPLHF
V: TRBV19; D: -; J: TRBJ2-3; size: -; DNA: TGTGCCAGTAGTTATTTTTCAGATACGCAGTATTTT; CDR3: CASSYFSDTQYF
V: TRBV18; D: TRBD1; J: TRBJ1-1; size: -; DNA: TGTGCCAGCGCCCTTCAGGGGGCTAACACTGAAGCTTTCTTT; CDR3: CASALQGANTEAFF
V: TRBV2; D: -; J: TRBJ2-7; size: -; DNA: TGTGCCAGCAGGAGTGAGACCTACGAGCAGTACTTC; CDR3: CASRSETYEQYF
V: TRBV6-1; D: -; J: TRBJ2-1; size: -; DNA: TGTGCCAGCAGTGGGACCGGGACGTCAAGCTCCTACAATGAGCAGTTCTTC; CDR3: CASSGTGTSSSYNEQFF